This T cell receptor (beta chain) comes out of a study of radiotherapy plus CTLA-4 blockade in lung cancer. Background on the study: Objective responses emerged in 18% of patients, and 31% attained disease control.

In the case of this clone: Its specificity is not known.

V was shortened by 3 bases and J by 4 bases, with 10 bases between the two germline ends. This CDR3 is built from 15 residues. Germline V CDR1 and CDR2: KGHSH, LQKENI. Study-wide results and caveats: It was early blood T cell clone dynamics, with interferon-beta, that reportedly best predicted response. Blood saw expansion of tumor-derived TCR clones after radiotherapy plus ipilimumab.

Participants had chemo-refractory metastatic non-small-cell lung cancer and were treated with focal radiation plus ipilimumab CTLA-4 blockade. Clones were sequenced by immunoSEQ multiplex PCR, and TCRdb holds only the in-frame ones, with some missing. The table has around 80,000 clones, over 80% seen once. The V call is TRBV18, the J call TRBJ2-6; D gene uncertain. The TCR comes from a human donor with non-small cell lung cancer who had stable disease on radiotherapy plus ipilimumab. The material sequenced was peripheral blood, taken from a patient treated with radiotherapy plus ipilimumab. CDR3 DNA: TGTGCCAGCTCACCGGCCGTGGCCGGGGCCAACGTCCTGACTTTC. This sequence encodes CASSPAVAGANVLTF.